This is a list of T cell receptor beta chains from one sample in a study of neurological immune-mediated disorders. TCRdb fed the 5' RACE reads into MiXCR, producing one record per CDR3 protein. This table holds approximately 48,000 distinct CDR3 sequences, 2.5% to 3.5% found once. The sequenced sample was PBMCs. The receptors here all came from a woman between 45 and 65 years old with multiple sclerosis. The CDR3 runs from the conserved cysteine through the conserved F or W. Fields, in order: J gene, V gene, D gene, CDR3 protein. D genes are given only for firm matches.

j_call: TRBJ1-5; v_call: TRBV9; d_call: NA; cdr3_aa: CASSVYGASNQPQHF
j_call: TRBJ2-4; v_call: TRBV7-2; d_call: NA; cdr3_aa: CASSFLGTLDIQYF
j_call: TRBJ1-6; v_call: TRBV7-2; d_call: NA; cdr3_aa: CASSLVGSPLHF
j_call: TRBJ2-3; v_call: TRBV20-1; d_call: NA; cdr3_aa: CSANFLLGDTQYF
j_call: TRBJ2-3; v_call: TRBV5-1; d_call: NA; cdr3_aa: CASSLAGSHRDTQYF
j_call: TRBJ2-3; v_call: TRBV9; d_call: NA; cdr3_aa: CASSVGVDTQYF
j_call: TRBJ1-2; v_call: TRBV7-9; d_call: TRBD1; cdr3_aa: CASSLWTGGPNYGYTF
j_call: TRBJ2-7; v_call: TRBV12-3/TRBV12-4; d_call: NA; cdr3_aa: CASSGRGWDSYEQYF
j_call: TRBJ2-1; v_call: TRBV15; d_call: NA; cdr3_aa: CATSAHRTGNNEQFF
j_call: TRBJ2-7; v_call: TRBV5-1; d_call: NA; cdr3_aa: CASSLAGRWDEQYF
j_call: TRBJ1-6; v_call: TRBV4-1; d_call: NA; cdr3_aa: CASSQELGPLHF
j_call: TRBJ2-1; v_call: TRBV20-1; d_call: TRBD2; cdr3_aa: CSARESGRLGNEQFF
j_call: TRBJ2-7; v_call: TRBV7-9; d_call: NA; cdr3_aa: CASSLIAGWKSYEQYF
j_call: TRBJ2-5; v_call: TRBV29-1; d_call: TRBD1; cdr3_aa: CSVRQGGYQETQYF
j_call: TRBJ2-2; v_call: TRBV7-2; d_call: NA; cdr3_aa: CASSLSQGGTGELFF
j_call: TRBJ1-2; v_call: TRBV15; d_call: NA; cdr3_aa: CATQGGAYGYTF
j_call: TRBJ1-1; v_call: TRBV7-9; d_call: NA; cdr3_aa: CASSLEPADRAFF
j_call: TRBJ2-3; v_call: TRBV5-1; d_call: TRBD1; cdr3_aa: CASSLDGTGKDTQYF
j_call: TRBJ2-2; v_call: TRBV5-1; d_call: TRBD1; cdr3_aa: CASSLQGTTGTGELFF
j_call: TRBJ2-7; v_call: TRBV5-1; d_call: NA; cdr3_aa: CASSLLSGYDEQYF
j_call: TRBJ2-5; v_call: TRBV20-1; d_call: TRBD1; cdr3_aa: CSARDFYAGGVGETQYF
j_call: TRBJ2-1; v_call: TRBV2; d_call: NA; cdr3_aa: CASRRDSNNEQFF
j_call: TRBJ1-2; v_call: TRBV3-1; d_call: NA; cdr3_aa: CASSRQLDGYTF
j_call: TRBJ1-2; v_call: TRBV2; d_call: NA; cdr3_aa: CASSEARNYGYTF